The source of this TCR beta chain is a study of beta chain features in type 1 diabetes. Study-wide background: Patients looked much like healthy donors when it came to age, gender and cell yields.

Expressed TCRB transcripts were sequenced, since all the RNA that had been isolated was reverse transcribed. Only in-frame clones appear in the TCRdb table, and some are missing; sequencing was by immunoSEQ multiplex PCR. The sample includes some 350,000 clones, 8.5% to 10% of them seen just once. This clone has more than one count but fewer than ten. The antigen is not known. One heparinised draw of blood, averaging about 116 mL, came from each donor. Purity above 98% was achieved in all sorted populations. The CDR3 sequence is 14 residues long. Germline lookup yields CDR1 MDHEN and CDR2 SYDVKM. The V and J ends lost 7 bases and 1 base respectively, with 13 bases between them. The study, taken as a whole, reports: PCR, the amplification step, might favor shorter templates, equally in patients and controls. Shortening of TCRB CDR3s, moderate but significant, appeared in all four CD4+ subsets of Type 1 diabetes patients.

The TCR comes from a man aged 30-40 years with type 1 diabetes. V usage is TRBV28 and J usage is TRBJ1-1; possibly TRBD1 for D (6 bases). Sequencing used central memory CD4+ T cells from blood. The chain's CDR3 is CASTKGHENTEAFF. CDR3 nucleotides: TGTGCCAGCACTAAGGGACATGAGAACACTGAAGCTTTCTTT.